The 9 T cell receptor beta chains below were found in one sample sequenced in a study of chemoradiotherapy in HPV16-positive cancers. Profiling relied on immunoSEQ multiplex PCR, and the TCRdb table lists in-frame clones only, not all of them. The table lists about 68,000 clones, about nine tenths of them singletons. The sample in question was blood, obtained from a patient who underwent chemoradiotherapy. The receptor set was obtained from a human donor with HPV-associated anogenital cancer.

The genes are TRBV7-9 and TRBJ1-1, with D perhaps matching TRBD1 (6 bases). Looked up from germline, CDR1 is SEHNR and CDR2 is FQNEAQ (reference sequence). V was cut by 2 bases and J by 4 bases, with 11 bases left in between. The CDR3 runs to 14 residues. The CDR3 DNA follows: TGTGCCAGCAGCTTAAGGGGGGGAGGCACTGAAGCTTTCTTT. It yields the protein CASSLRGGGTEAFF.

The chain carries TRBV5-6 and TRBJ1-6, with a possible D match to TRBD1 (5 bases). Germline loops: CDR1 SGHDT, CDR2 YYEEEE. Trimming removed 0 bases at V and 8 bases at J, with 9 bases between. The CDR3 is made up of 14 amino acids. This CDR3 reads CASSLEDSHSPLHF. The CDR3 nucleotides read TGTGCCAGCAGCTTGGAAGACAGTCATTCACCCCTCCACTTT.

The chain links TRBV15 to TRBJ1-1; tentative D call: TRBD1 (5 bases). Germline V lookup: CDR1 LNHNV, CDR2 YYDKDF (reference sequence). The CDR3 has 15 amino acids. V gave up 0 bases and J gave up 5 bases, with 13 bases separating them. CDR3 bases: TGTGCCACCAGCAGAGATAGGGGTATTGGTACTGAAGCTTTCTTT. Translated: CATSRDRGIGTEAFF. The full variable domain, rest sourced from reference TRBV15 and TRBJ1-1, is DAMVIQNPRYQVTQFGKPVTLSCSQTLNHNVMYWYQQKSSQAPKLLFHYYDKDFNNEADTPDNFQSRRPNTSFCFLDIRSPGLGDTAMYLCATSRDRGIGTEAFFGQGTRLTVV.

This chain joins TRBV6-6 and TRBJ2-5, with 12 bases fitting TRBD1. Germline V CDR1 and CDR2: MNHNY, SVGAGI (reference sequence). Unmatched junction bases numbered 3, after V lost 8 bases and J lost 5 bases. This CDR3 contains 13 residues. In DNA, the CDR3 is TGTGCCAGCGGGACAGGGGGCGCGGAGACCCAGTACTTC. Translated: CASGTGGAETQYF.

This clone has only one observation. This sequence joins TRBV6-1 and TRBJ2-1; perhaps TRBD2 as D (7 bases). Germline loops: CDR1 MNHNS, CDR2 SASEGT. The CDR3 length is 13 residues. V lost 8 bases and J 7 bases, leaving 15 bases between the germline ends. The CDR3 loop is CASGGLGGNEQFF. As DNA, the CDR3 is TGTGCCAGCGGAGGACTAGGGGGTAATGAGCAGTTCTTC.

This clone appeared a single time. The rearrangement uses TRBV11-1 and TRBJ2-7, with D hard to call. In germline, CDR1 is SGHAT, CDR2 FQDESV (reference sequence). The CDR3 has 14 residues. Between the trimmed V and J ends, which lost 4 bases and 1 base, there was a span of 11 bases. CDR3 in amino acids: CASSSHRLSYEQYF. CDR3 bases: TGTGCCAGCAGCTCCCATCGACTTTCCTACGAGCAGTACTTC.

The rearrangement joins TRBV6-4 to TRBJ1-2, with D uncertain. The ends were cut back, 5 bases at V and 1 base at J, with 8 bases in the middle. Germline V lookup: CDR1 MRHNA, CDR2 SNTAGT. The CDR3 loop spans 13 amino acids. As DNA, the CDR3 is TGTGCCAGCAGTTTGGGTCTTAACTATGGCTACACCTTC. Its translation is CASSLGLNYGYTF.

The V and J genes are TRBV6-1 and TRBJ1-1; perhaps TRBD1 as D (5 bases). CDR1 is MNHNS, CDR2 SASEGT, per germline. Trimming shortened V by 3 bases and J by 6 bases, and 11 bases separated the two germline ends. CDR3 size: 13 residues. CDR3 sequence (DNA): TGTGCCAGCAGTGACCGGGGGGGACCTGAAGCTTTCTTT. Its protein product is CASSDRGGPEAFF.

V and J are TRBV6-4 and TRBJ2-3; D not certain. The CDR3 spans 8 residues. The V and J ends lost 11 bases and 7 bases respectively, with 4 bases between them. From germline, CDR1 is MRHNA and CDR2 SNTAGT. CDR3 protein: CAHNTQYF. Written as DNA, the CDR3 is TGTGCCCATAATACGCAGTATTTT.